This entry describes one T cell receptor (beta chain). The entry originates in a study of T cells in Graves' hyperthyroidism and ophthalmopathy. Study-wide background: Initial diagnosis, before any treatment, was when peripheral blood was collected.

RNA transcripts gave rise to amplified TCR beta CDR3 regions. TCR CDR3 underwent first-round RT-PCR with the HTBI primer set. TCRdb reprocessed the multiplex PCR reads via MiXCR and lists one record per CDR3 protein. The top ten clones hold around 32% of a sample with about 330,000 distinct CDR3 sequences, around 15% of them seen once. Trimming at V came to 4 bases and at J to 0 bases, leaving 5 bases not matched to a gene. This CDR3 spans 16 amino acids. Germline assignment: CDR1 LGHDT and CDR2 YNNKEL (reference sequence). The chain joins TRBV3-1 to TRBJ2-2; 7 positions agree with TRBD1. The source material was blood. This TCR derives from a woman between 40 and 55 years old with Graves' ophthalmopathy. The CDR3 loop reads CASSLQGTANTGELFF. The CDR3, as DNA: TGTGCCAGCAGCCTACAGGGGACCGCGAACACCGGGGAGCTGTTTTTT.